This T cell receptor (beta chain) was sequenced for a study of cytomegalovirus exposure and HLA in healthy donors. Notes on the study in general: The authors judged a highly shared variant cluster likely a sequencing artifact. The study reported that TCR beta sequences accurately predicted HLA-A and HLA-B alleles in most subjects.

On this clone: As yet, its antigen is unknown.

Primers for the PCR totalled 60 Vbeta and 13 Jbeta. TCRdb keeps only in-frame clones here, not all; method: immunoSEQ multiplex PCR. The sample consists of around 180,000 clones, less than 75% of them appearing once. The germline V gene has CDR1 SGHRS and CDR2 YFSETQ. V was pared by 0 bases and J by 0 bases, with 8 bases between. This CDR3 is built from 15 residues. The source is a girl aged 10-17 years in good health and CMV-seronegative. J is TRBJ2-3 and V is TRBV5-1, with a possible D match to TRBD1 (5 bases). Sequences were obtained from PBMCs. CDR3 DNA: TGCGCCAGCAGCTTGGGTGGGGCCAGCACAGATACGCAGTATTTT. Residues: CASSLGGASTDTQYF.